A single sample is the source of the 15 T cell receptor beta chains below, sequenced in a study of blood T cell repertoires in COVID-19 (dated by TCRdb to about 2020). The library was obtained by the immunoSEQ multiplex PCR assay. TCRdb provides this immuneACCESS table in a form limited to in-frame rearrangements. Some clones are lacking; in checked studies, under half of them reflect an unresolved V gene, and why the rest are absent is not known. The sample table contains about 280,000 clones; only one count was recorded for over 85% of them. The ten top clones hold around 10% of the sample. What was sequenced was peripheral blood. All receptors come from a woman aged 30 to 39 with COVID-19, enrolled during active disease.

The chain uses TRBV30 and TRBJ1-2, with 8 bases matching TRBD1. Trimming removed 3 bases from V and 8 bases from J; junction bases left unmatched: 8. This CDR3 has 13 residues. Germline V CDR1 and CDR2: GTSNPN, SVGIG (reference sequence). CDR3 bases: TGTGCCTGGAGCGCTGGACAGGGTCCGGGCTACACCTTC. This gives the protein CAWSAGQGPGYTF.

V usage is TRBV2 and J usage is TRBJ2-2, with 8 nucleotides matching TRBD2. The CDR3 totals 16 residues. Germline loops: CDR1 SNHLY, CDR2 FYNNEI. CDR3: CVGGSLAGRNTGELFF. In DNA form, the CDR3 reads TGTGTCGGCGGGAGCTTAGCGGGGCGGAACACCGGGGAGCTGTTTTTT.

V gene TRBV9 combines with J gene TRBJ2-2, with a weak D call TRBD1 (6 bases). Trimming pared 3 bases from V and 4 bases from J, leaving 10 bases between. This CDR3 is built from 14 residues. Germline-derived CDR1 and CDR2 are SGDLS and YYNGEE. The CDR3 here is CASSATGSTGELFF. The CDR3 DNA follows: TGTGCCAGCAGCGCCACAGGGAGCACCGGGGAGCTGTTTTTT. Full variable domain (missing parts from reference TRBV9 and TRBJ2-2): DSGVTQTPKHLITATGQRVTLRCSPRSGDLSVYWYQQSLDQGLQFLIQYYNGEERAKGNILERFSAQQFPDLHSELNLSSLELGDSALYFCASSATGSTGELFFGEGSRLTVL.

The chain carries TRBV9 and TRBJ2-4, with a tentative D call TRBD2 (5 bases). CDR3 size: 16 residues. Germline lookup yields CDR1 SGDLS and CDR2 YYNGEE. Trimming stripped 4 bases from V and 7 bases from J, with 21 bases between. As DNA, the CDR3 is TGTGCCAGCAGCTTAGTCCAGAGGGCGCCCGCTAACATTCAGTACTTC. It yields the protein CASSLVQRAPANIQYF.

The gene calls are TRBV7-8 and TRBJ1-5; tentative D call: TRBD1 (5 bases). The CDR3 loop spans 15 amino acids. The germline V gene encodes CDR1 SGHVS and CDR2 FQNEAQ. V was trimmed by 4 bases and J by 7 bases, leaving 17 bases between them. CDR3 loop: CASSWSGTVGQPQHF. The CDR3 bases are TGTGCCAGCAGCTGGAGCGGGACCGTGGGCCAGCCCCAGCATTTT.

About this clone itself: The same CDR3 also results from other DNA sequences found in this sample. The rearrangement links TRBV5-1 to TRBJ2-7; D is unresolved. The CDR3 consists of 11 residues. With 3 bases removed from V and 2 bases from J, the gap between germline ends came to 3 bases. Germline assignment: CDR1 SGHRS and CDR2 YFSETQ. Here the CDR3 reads CASSSAYEQYF. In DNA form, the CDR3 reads TGCGCCAGCAGCTCCGCCTACGAGCAGTACTTC.

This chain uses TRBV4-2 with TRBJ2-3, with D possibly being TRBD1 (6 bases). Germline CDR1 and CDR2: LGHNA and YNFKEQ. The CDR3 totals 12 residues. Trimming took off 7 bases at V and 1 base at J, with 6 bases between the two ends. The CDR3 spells CASKGGTDTQYF. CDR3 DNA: TGTGCCAGCAAGGGGGGCACAGATACGCAGTATTTT.

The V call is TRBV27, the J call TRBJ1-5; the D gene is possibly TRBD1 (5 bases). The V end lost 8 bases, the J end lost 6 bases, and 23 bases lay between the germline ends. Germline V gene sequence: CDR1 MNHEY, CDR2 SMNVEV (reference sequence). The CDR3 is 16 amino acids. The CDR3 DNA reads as TGTGCCAGCGGTCCCTCCGGGGGGGAATGGAGTCAGCCCCAGCATTTT. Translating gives CASGPSGGEWSQPQHF.

CDR3 amino acids: CASSSGDREYYGYTF. CDR3 bases: TGTGCCAGCAGCTCGGGGGACAGGGAGTACTATGGCTACACCTTC. J is TRBJ1-2 and V is TRBV7-9, with 9 bases matching TRBD1. The V and J ends lost 4 bases and 3 bases, in that order; junction bases with no gene match: 6. Looked up from germline, CDR1 is SEHNR and CDR2 is FQNEAQ (reference sequence). The CDR3 contains 15 residues.

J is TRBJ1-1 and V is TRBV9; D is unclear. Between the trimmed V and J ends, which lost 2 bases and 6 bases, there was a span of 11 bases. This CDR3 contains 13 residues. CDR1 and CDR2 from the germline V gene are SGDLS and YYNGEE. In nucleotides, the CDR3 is TGTGCCAGCAGCGTTATAAAGGAGCCTGAAGCTTTCTTT. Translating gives CASSVIKEPEAFF.

The CDR3 DNA is TGCGCCAGCATCCTGGACAGCGGGGGTCACAATGAGCAGTTCTTC. It encodes CASILDSGGHNEQFF. The chain has TRBV5-1 and TRBJ2-1; 8 bases align to TRBD2. V trimming: 6 bases; J trimming: 5 bases; junction bases outside the gene matches: 10. The CDR3 has 15 residues. CDR1 and CDR2 from the germline V gene are SGHRS and YFSETQ.

For the CDR3, the DNA is TGCGCCAGCAGCCAAGGATCCCGGGTTCGGGCAACTAATGAAAAACTGTTTTTT. Translation: CASSQGSRVRATNEKLFF. The rearrangement links TRBV4-1 to TRBJ1-4; D is undetermined. The ends were cut back, 1 base at V and 0 bases at J, with 15 bases in the middle. Germline lookup yields CDR1 MGHRA and CDR2 YSYEKL. This CDR3 is 18 amino acids long.

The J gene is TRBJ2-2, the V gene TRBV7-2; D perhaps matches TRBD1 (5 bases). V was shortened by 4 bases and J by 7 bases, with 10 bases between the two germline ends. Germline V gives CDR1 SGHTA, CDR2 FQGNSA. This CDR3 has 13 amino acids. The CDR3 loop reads CASSSQVVGELFF. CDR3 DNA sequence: TGTGCCAGCAGCTCACAGGTTGTCGGGGAGCTGTTTTTT.

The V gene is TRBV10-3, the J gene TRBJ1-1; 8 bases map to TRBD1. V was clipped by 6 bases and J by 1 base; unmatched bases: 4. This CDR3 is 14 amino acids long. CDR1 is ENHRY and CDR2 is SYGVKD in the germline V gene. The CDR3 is CAISRDRGNTEAFF. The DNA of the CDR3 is TGTGCCATCAGCCGCGACAGGGGGAACACTGAAGCTTTCTTT.

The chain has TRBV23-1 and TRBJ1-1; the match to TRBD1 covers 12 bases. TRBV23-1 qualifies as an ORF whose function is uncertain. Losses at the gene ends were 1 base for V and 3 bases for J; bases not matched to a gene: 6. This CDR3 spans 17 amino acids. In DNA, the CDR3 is TGCGCCAGCAGTCAATGGGACAGGGGGCGAAGGGACACTGAAGCTTTCTTT. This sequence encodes CASSQWDRGRRDTEAFF.